These 16 T cell receptor beta chains were sequenced from one sample in a study of T cells in Graves' hyperthyroidism and ophthalmopathy. The CDR3 regions of TCR beta were amplified from RNA transcripts. A first-round RT-PCR of the TCR CDR3 used the HTBI primer set. Using its own MiXCR run on the multiplex PCR reads, TCRdb lists one record per CDR3 protein. The sample carries hundreds of thousands of distinct CDR3 sequences, about a sixth recorded once. Sequences were obtained from blood. The receptors come from a woman younger than 45 with Graves' hyperthyroidism.

The chain joins TRBV5-4 to TRBJ2-7; 7 bases are a match to TRBD2. This CDR3 comprises 14 residues. Germline lookup yields CDR1 SGHNT and CDR2 YYREEE (reference sequence). J gave up 2 bases and V 5 bases, and 7 bases lay outside the gene matches. The CDR3 reads CASSHRDYPYEQYF. CDR3 sequence (DNA): TGTGCCAGCAGTCACCGGGACTATCCCTACGAGCAGTACTTC.

V usage is TRBV28 and J usage is TRBJ1-5, with D possibly matching TRBD1 (5 bases). Trimming left V 6 bases short and J 3 bases short, with 9 bases between. The CDR3 has 13 residues. The germline V gene encodes CDR1 MDHEN and CDR2 SYDVKM. The CDR3 DNA follows: TGTGCCAGCAGGGGGGGGTTCAATCAGCCCCAGCATTTT. Protein sequence: CASRGGFNQPQHF.

This chain connects TRBV7-9 to TRBJ2-7, with TRBD1 identical over 8 bases. The CDR3 loop spans 13 amino acids. Per germline, CDR1 SEHNR and CDR2 FQNEAQ (reference sequence). V lost 5 bases to trimming and J lost 5 bases; unmatched junction nucleotides: 5. The CDR3 sequence is CASSPDRADEQYF. CDR3 bases: TGTGCCAGCAGCCCGGACAGGGCCGACGAGCAGTACTTC.

Only a few counts were recorded for this clonotype. The V and J genes are TRBV5-4 and TRBJ2-5; D unresolved. The V gene's germline CDR1 is SGHNT and CDR2 YYREEE (reference sequence). Trimming took off 2 bases at V and 5 bases at J, with 7 bases between the two ends. The CDR3 has 12 residues. The CDR3: CASSFGPETQYF. CDR3 sequence (DNA): TGTGCCAGCAGCTTTGGACCCGAGACCCAGTACTTC. The variable domain in full, completed from reference TRBV5-4 and TRBJ2-5, reads ETGVTQSPTHLIKTRGQQVTLRCSSQSGHNTVSWYQQALGQGPQFIFQYYREEENGRGNFPPRFSGLQFPNYSSELNVNALELDDSALYLCASSFGPETQYFGPGTRLLVL.

This clonotype appeared many times. The V gene is TRBV5-6, the J gene TRBJ1-2; possibly TRBD1 for D (5 bases). The germline gives CDR1 SGHDT, CDR2 YYEEEE. V was trimmed by 2 bases and J by 4 bases, leaving 9 bases between them. This CDR3 comprises 13 residues. This CDR3 reads CASSFGGVYGYTF. CDR3 nucleotide sequence: TGTGCCAGCAGCTTTGGGGGAGTCTATGGCTACACCTTC. Looking up the rest from reference TRBV5-6 and TRBJ1-2 gives the full variable domain: DAGVTQSPTHLIKTRGQQVTLRCSPKSGHDTVSWYQQALGQGPQFIFQYYEEEERQRGNFPDRFSGHQFPNYSSELNVNALLLGDSALYLCASSFGGVYGYTFGSGTRLTVV.

This rearrangement joins TRBV12-3 or TRBV12-4 to TRBJ1-1, with 9 bases identical to TRBD1. Trimming cost V 6 bases and J 9 bases; bases outside gene matches: 8. CDR3 length: 13 amino acids. The CDR3 loop reads CASSGTGGPQAFF. The CDR3 DNA reads TGTGCCAGCAGCGGCACAGGGGGCCCCCAAGCTTTCTTT.

The sample holds many counts of this clonotype. The V and J genes are TRBV20-1 and TRBJ2-3; 7 positions agree with TRBD1. After removal of 6 bases from V and 0 bases from J, the junction contained 9 bases not matched to a gene. CDR3 length: 15 residues. CDR1 and CDR2 (germline): DFQATT, SNEGSKA (reference sequence). CDR3 bases: TGCAGTGCCATGGCCGGGGACAGTAGCACAGATACGCAGTATTTT. This translates into CSAMAGDSSTDTQYF.

This clonotype was recorded many times. The rearrangement links TRBV2 to TRBJ1-5; possibly TRBD1 for D (5 bases). V lost 7 bases to trimming and J lost 5 bases, with 12 bases between them. The CDR3 is 13 residues long. Germline CDR1 and CDR2: SNHLY and FYNNEI. CDR3 nucleotide sequence: TGTGCCAGCAACGGACATCGCGATCAGCCCCAGCATTTT. As protein: CASNGHRDQPQHF.

This CDR3 reads CASSRSTSGHTNTGELFF. CDR3 sequence (DNA): TGTGCCAGCAGTCGATCGACTAGCGGACACACTAATACCGGGGAGCTGTTTTTT. This sequence joins TRBV6-1 and TRBJ2-2, with TRBD2 matching 9 bases. Germline CDR1 MNHNS, CDR2 SASEGT. The length of the CDR3 is 18 residues. J gave up 5 bases and V 5 bases, and 15 bases lay outside the gene matches.

This clonotype was observed a handful of times. This sequence joins TRBV7-2 and TRBJ2-2; D may match TRBD1 or TRBD2 (5 bases each). CDR1 is SGHTA and CDR2 is FQGNSA in the germline V gene. The CDR3 sequence is 16 residues long. The ends were cut back, 2 bases at V and 2 bases at J, with 12 bases in the middle. In DNA, the CDR3 is TGTGCCAGCAGCTTAATTGGGGGAATCAACACCGGGGAGCTGTTTTTT. As protein: CASSLIGGINTGELFF.

Ten or more counts support this clonotype. The CDR3 loop is CASSPRMRETQYF. As DNA, the CDR3 is TGTGCCAGCAGTCCACGGATGAGGGAGACCCAGTACTTC. The rearrangement joins TRBV27 to TRBJ2-5; D not certain. Trimming pared 5 bases from V and 5 bases from J, leaving 12 bases between. CDR3 length: 13 amino acids. Looked up from germline, CDR1 is MNHEY and CDR2 is SMNVEV (reference sequence).

The chain couples TRBV19 to TRBJ2-5, with D hard to call. V was shortened by 5 bases and J by 3 bases, with 10 bases between the two germline ends. Germline loops: CDR1 LNHDA, CDR2 SQIVND (reference sequence). The CDR3 loop spans 13 amino acids. CDR3 amino acids: CASSWTIEETQYF. The CDR3 DNA is TGTGCCAGTAGTTGGACGATTGAAGAGACCCAGTACTTC.

J is TRBJ2-1 and V is TRBV11-2; D may be TRBD2 (5 bases). The CDR3 sequence is 14 residues long. Germline CDR1 and CDR2: SGHAT and FQNNGV. Trimming stripped 3 bases from V and 10 bases from J, with 16 bases between. The CDR3 sequence: CASSFAVGAYEQFF. The CDR3 DNA reads as TGTGCCAGCAGCTTCGCCGTGGGAGCCTACGAGCAGTTCTTC. Combining the CDR3 with reference TRBV11-2 and TRBJ2-1 gives the whole variable domain EAGVAQSPRYKIIEKRQSVAFWCNPISGHATLYWYQQILGQGPKLLIQFQNNGVVDDSQLPKDRFSAERLKGVDSTLKIQPAKLEDSAVYLCASSFAVGAYEQFFGPGTRLTVL.

This clonotype was counted between two and nine times. V gene TRBV4-2 combines with J gene TRBJ2-5, with 8 bases fitting TRBD2. This CDR3 is 16 amino acids long. The V and J ends lost 0 bases and 7 bases, in that order; junction bases with no gene match: 10. Germline V CDR1 and CDR2: LGHNA, YNFKEQ. The CDR3 sequence is CASSQDQKREMLTQYF. The DNA for the CDR3 is TGTGCCAGCAGCCAAGATCAGAAGCGGGAGATGCTGACCCAGTACTTC.

In its sample, this clonotype was seen many times. J is TRBJ1-1 and V is TRBV2, with D possibly matching TRBD1 (6 bases). Germline CDR1 SNHLY, CDR2 FYNNEI. Deletions cut 7 bases from V and 0 bases from J, with 18 bases between. The CDR3 contains 16 residues. CDR3 bases: TGTGCCAGCAAGTGGTTGTATGGGGGCCTGAACACTGAAGCTTTCTTT. Translating gives CASKWLYGGLNTEAFF.

The gene calls are TRBV10-1 and TRBJ1-1; maybe TRBD1 (5 bases). CDR3 length: 12 amino acids. The V and J ends lost 3 bases and 11 bases respectively, with 13 bases between them. Germline values: CDR1 WNHNN, CDR2 SYGVQD (reference sequence). CDR3 sequence (DNA): TGCGCCAGCAGTGACGGGGCCCTTGGGGCTTTCTTT. Its translation is CASSDGALGAFF.